A single sample is the source of the 30 T cell receptor beta chains below, sequenced in a study of T cell changes during pregnancy in multiple sclerosis. Sequencing was performed with immunoSEQ multiplex PCR; in TCRdb, only in-frame clones are kept and a portion is missing. The table records some 85,000 clones, around 95% of them present only once. Sample: peripheral blood, taken in the second trimester of pregnancy. The receptor source for this set is a female donor in good health, enrolled as a control in a pregnancy study.

This rearrangement joins TRBV11-3 to TRBJ2-7, with 10 bases lining up with TRBD2. With V trimmed by 2 bases and J by 4 bases, 5 bases remained unmatched. Germline V lookup: CDR1 SGHNT, CDR2 YENEEA. This CDR3 comprises 15 residues. The CDR3 bases are TGTGCCAGCAGCTTACCCGGACTAGCGGTGTACGAGCAGTACTTC. Residues: CASSLPGLAVYEQYF.

This clone was seen only once. The CDR3 region is CASSPSGLSSRELFF. CDR3 DNA: TGTGCCAGCAGCCCCTCCGGACTATCAAGCCGGGAGCTGTTTTTT. V gene TRBV7-2 combines with J gene TRBJ2-2; TRBD2 is a possible D gene (6 bases). This CDR3 has 15 amino acids. V was shortened by 5 bases and J by 9 bases, with 19 bases between the two germline ends. Germline V gene sequence: CDR1 SGHTA, CDR2 FQGNSA.

This clone was observed once. The rearrangement uses TRBV7-2 and TRBJ1-1; the D is unclear. Trimming took off 4 bases at V and 7 bases at J, with 16 bases between the two ends. The CDR3 contains 14 residues. The V gene's germline CDR1 is SGHTA and CDR2 FQGNSA. In DNA, the CDR3 is TGTGCCAGCAGCTCTCCCGGGGTGGAGTATGAAGCTTTCTTT. Amino acids: CASSSPGVEYEAFF.

V is TRBV11-2 and J is TRBJ1-4; D ambiguous. Trimming removed 5 bases at V and 2 bases at J, with 12 bases between. CDR1 and CDR2 (germline): SGHAT, FQNNGV. The CDR3 consists of 15 residues. DNA for the CDR3: TGTGCCAGCAGCCCTCGGGGAGACACTAATGAAAAACTGTTTTTT. This codes for CASSPRGDTNEKLFF. Filled out from reference TRBV11-2 and TRBJ1-4, the complete variable domain reads EAGVAQSPRYKIIEKRQSVAFWCNPISGHATLYWYQQILGQGPKLLIQFQNNGVVDDSQLPKDRFSAERLKGVDSTLKIQPAKLEDSAVYLCASSPRGDTNEKLFFGSGTQLSVL.

The chain recombines TRBV30 with TRBJ2-7, with TRBD1 matching 7 bases. V dropped 0 bases and J dropped 3; count of bases not matched to a gene: 5. CDR3 length: 14 amino acids. The germline CDR1 and CDR2 sequences are GTSNPN and SVGIG (reference sequence). CDR3 sequence reads: CAWSVRSGGYEQYF. The CDR3 coding sequence is TGTGCCTGGAGTGTACGGTCAGGGGGCTACGAGCAGTACTTC.

The chain couples TRBV27 to TRBJ1-1, with D possibly being TRBD1 (5 bases). The ends were cut back, 5 bases at V and 4 bases at J, with 14 bases in the middle. Per the germline V gene, CDR1 is MNHEY and CDR2 is SMNVEV (reference sequence). The CDR3 loop spans 14 amino acids. For the CDR3, the DNA is TGTGCCAGCAGTCCCCTGGGGGAGGGCACTGAAGCTTTCTTT. Encoded protein: CASSPLGEGTEAFF.

The chain uses TRBV19 and TRBJ2-7, with 8 bases lining up with TRBD1. Germline V gives CDR1 LNHDA, CDR2 SQIVND (reference sequence). This CDR3 spans 12 amino acids. V lost 5 bases to trimming and J lost 3 bases; unmatched junction nucleotides: 0. The chain's CDR3 is CASSDRGYEQYF. Written as DNA, the CDR3 is TGTGCCAGTAGTGACAGGGGCTACGAGCAGTACTTC. The entire variable domain, with the rest obtained from reference TRBV19 and TRBJ2-7, is as follows: DGGITQSPKYLFRKEGQNVTLSCEQNLNHDAMYWYRQDPGQGLRLIYYSQIVNDFQKGDIAEGYSVSREKKESFPLTVTSAQKNPTAFYLCASSDRGYEQYFGPGTRLTVT.

V and J are TRBV23-1 and TRBJ1-3; D gene ambiguous. TRBV23-1 is sorted into the ORF group, with uncertain function. This CDR3 spans 18 amino acids. The ends were cut back, 4 bases at V and 0 bases at J, with 19 bases in the middle. The CDR3 protein is CASSPSGPSDDSGNTIYF. CDR3 coding DNA: TGCGCCAGCAGTCCCTCAGGCCCGTCAGACGACTCTGGAAACACCATATATTTT.

The chain joins TRBV18 to TRBJ1-2; possibly TRBD1 for D (5 bases). Trimming took 0 bases from V and 5 from J, leaving 10 bases between them. Per the germline V gene, CDR1 is KGHSH and CDR2 is LQKENI. The CDR3 spans 14 residues. CDR3 nucleotide sequence: TGTGCCAGCTCACCACCAGCGCGGGGGTATGGCTACACCTTC. Its protein product is CASSPPARGYGYTF. Based on the CDR3 plus reference TRBV18 and TRBJ1-2, the full variable domain is NAGVMQNPRHLVRRRGQEARLRCSPMKGHSHVYWYRQLPEEGLKFMVYLQKENIIDESGMPKERFSAEFPKEGPSILRIQQVVRGDSAAYFCASSPPARGYGYTFGSGTRLTVV.

The V and J genes are TRBV19 and TRBJ1-2, with 8 bases matching TRBD1. The CDR3 runs 13 residues. After removal of 3 bases from V and 4 bases from J, the junction contained 1 base not matched to a gene. Germline values: CDR1 LNHDA, CDR2 SQIVND (reference sequence). As DNA, the CDR3 is TGTGCCAGTAGTATCGGACAGGGCTATGGCTACACCTTC. Translating it yields CASSIGQGYGYTF. Drawing the rest from reference TRBV19 and TRBJ1-2, the complete variable domain is DGGITQSPKYLFRKEGQNVTLSCEQNLNHDAMYWYRQDPGQGLRLIYYSQIVNDFQKGDIAEGYSVSREKKESFPLTVTSAQKNPTAFYLCASSIGQGYGYTFGSGTRLTVV.

V is TRBV19 and J is TRBJ2-7; D may be TRBD1 (6 bases). The length of the CDR3 is 13 residues. The germline gives CDR1 LNHDA, CDR2 SQIVND (reference sequence). Trimming removed 5 bases from V and 5 bases from J, with 13 bases in between. The CDR3 DNA is TGTGCCAGTAGTCAAACAGGGTACGACGAGCAGTACTTC. This translates into CASSQTGYDEQYF.

The chain is built from TRBV9 and TRBJ2-2, with 11 bases that match TRBD2. V shed 5 bases and J 4 bases; nucleotides not matched to a gene: 7. Germline CDR1 reads SGDLS; CDR2 reads YYNGEE. The CDR3 consists of 16 residues. CDR3 in amino acids: CASRPTSGDATGELFF. CDR3 DNA sequence: TGTGCCAGCAGACCGACTAGCGGGGATGCCACCGGGGAGCTGTTTTTT. The variable domain in full, with the rest retrieved from reference TRBV9 and TRBJ2-2, is DSGVTQTPKHLITATGQRVTLRCSPRSGDLSVYWYQQSLDQGLQFLIQYYNGEERAKGNILERFSAQQFPDLHSELNLSSLELGDSALYFCASRPTSGDATGELFFGEGSRLTVL.

This sequence joins TRBV25-1 and TRBJ1-2; TRBD1 agrees at 7 bases. CDR1 and CDR2 (germline): MGHDK, SYGVNS. V dropped 1 base and J dropped 5; count of bases not matched to a gene: 10. The CDR3 has 16 residues. CDR3 amino acids: CASSEFRGGIGYGYTF. The CDR3 DNA reads as TGTGCCAGCAGTGAATTCAGAGGGGGCATAGGGTATGGCTACACCTTC.

The chain employs TRBV7-2 and TRBJ2-2; the match to TRBD2 covers 11 bases. This CDR3 spans 18 amino acids. The trim removed 4 bases at V and 1 base at J, leaving 8 bases unmatched. Per the germline V gene, CDR1 is SGHTA and CDR2 is FQGNSA. The CDR3 nucleotides read TGTGCCAGCAGCTCACCTCGTAGCGGGGGGGGGAACACCGGGGAGCTGTTTTTT. It specifies CASSSPRSGGGNTGELFF.

This chain uses TRBV6-1 with TRBJ1-2; the D is unclear. CDR1 MNHNS and CDR2 SASEGT come from the germline V gene. The CDR3 length is 16 residues. Deletions cut 2 bases from V and 0 bases from J, with 13 bases between. CDR3 bases: TGTGCCAGCAGTGAACACCGTGCGGCTTCTAACTATGGCTACACCTTC. Translation: CASSEHRAASNYGYTF.

The chain links TRBV7-2 to TRBJ1-1, with D unclear. The germline V gene has CDR1 SGHTA and CDR2 FQGNSA. The CDR3 loop spans 16 amino acids. Trimming removed 4 bases from V and 5 bases from J, with 20 bases in between. Here the CDR3 DNA reads TGTGCCAGCAGCTCCCATAGAGTCCCGGGTAGGACTGAAGCTTTCTTT. Residues: CASSSHRVPGRTEAFF.

The chain joins TRBV21-1 to TRBJ2-1; TRBD1 is the table's D call and was not checked against the DNA. TRBV21-1 corresponds to a pseudogene. This CDR3 spans 15 amino acids. The CDR3 reads CASSKGQGVSNEQFF. The CDR3 DNA sequence: TGTGCCAGCAGCAAAGGACAGGGGGTTTCGAATGAGCAGTTCTTC.

This clone was observed once. This chain joins TRBV29-1 and TRBJ2-7; D not resolved. V dropped 1 base and J dropped 5 bases, with 12 bases sitting between them. Germline V gene data show CDR1 as SQVTM and CDR2 as ANQGSEA. This CDR3 comprises 13 residues. CDR3 region: CSVEGSSAHEQYF. The CDR3 region has the DNA TGCAGCGTTGAAGGTTCGAGCGCACACGAGCAGTACTTC.

This sequence joins TRBV6-1 and TRBJ1-1; D is perhaps TRBD1 (5 bases). The V end lost 0 bases, the J end lost 2 bases, and 13 bases lay between the germline ends. This CDR3 has 16 residues. The germline V gene encodes CDR1 MNHNS and CDR2 SASEGT. The CDR3 region is CASSEALYGGNTEAFF. The CDR3 DNA reads TGTGCCAGCAGTGAAGCTTTGTACGGGGGAAACACTGAAGCTTTCTTT.

The chain joins TRBV11-2 to TRBJ2-5; a weak D match, TRBD2 (6 bases). The V and J ends lost 2 bases and 5 bases respectively, with 18 bases between them. This CDR3 is built from 16 residues. Germline CDR1 SGHAT, CDR2 FQNNGV. CDR3 in DNA: TGTGCCAGCAGCTTAAACCTACTAGCTCGGGCGGAGACCCAGTACTTC. Encoded protein: CASSLNLLARAETQYF.

The chain links TRBV29-1 to TRBJ1-2, with TRBD1 identical over 9 bases. In germline, CDR1 is SQVTM, CDR2 ANQGSEA. The CDR3 has 15 amino acids. Trimming cost V 4 bases and J 4 bases; bases outside gene matches: 10. DNA of the CDR3: TGCAGCGTTGGGGATTGGGACAGGGATATCTATGGCTACACCTTC. It encodes CSVGDWDRDIYGYTF.

This CDR3 is CASSPTSGVYNEQFF. For the CDR3, the DNA is TGTGCCAGCTCACCGACTAGCGGGGTTTACAATGAGCAGTTCTTC. This sequence joins TRBV18 and TRBJ2-1, with TRBD2 identical over 11 bases. J was trimmed by 4 bases and V by 3 bases; bases with no gene match: 2. Germline V gives CDR1 KGHSH, CDR2 LQKENI. The CDR3 contains 15 residues.

The J gene is TRBJ1-2, the V gene TRBV6-5; D gene ambiguous. From germline, CDR1 is MNHEY and CDR2 SVGAGI. V gave up 7 bases and J gave up 3 bases, with 9 bases separating them. The CDR3 runs to 12 residues. CDR3 region: CASTAGDYGYTF. Here the CDR3 DNA reads TGTGCCAGCACTGCCGGGGACTATGGCTACACCTTC.

The sample holds one count of this clone. The rearrangement uses TRBV29-1 and TRBJ2-7, with 8 bases that match TRBD1. Trimming cost V 5 bases and J 4 bases; bases outside gene matches: 13. The germline V gene has CDR1 SQVTM and CDR2 ANQGSEA. The CDR3 runs 15 residues. The CDR3 sequence is CSVTFGDRRLYEQYF. The CDR3 DNA reads as TGCAGCGTTACGTTCGGGGACAGGCGTCTTTACGAGCAGTACTTC.

The chain uses TRBV4-2 and TRBJ2-1; TRBD2 agrees at 10 bases. The CDR3 extends over 16 amino acids. Germline trimming cut 2 bases from V and 6 bases from J; bases unmatched to any gene: 7. Germline CDR1 LGHNA, CDR2 YNFKEQ. CDR3 nucleotide sequence: TGTGCCAGCAGCCAATTCACTAGCGGGGAGCCCAATGAGCAGTTCTTC. Translated, it gives CASSQFTSGEPNEQFF.

The CDR3 spells CASSYQGAKGEKLFF. The CDR3 DNA is TGTGCCAGCAGTTATCAGGGGGCCAAGGGGGAAAAACTGTTTTTT. The rearrangement uses TRBV5-4 and TRBJ1-4; 8 positions agree with TRBD1. The CDR3 runs 15 residues. The trim removed 5 bases at V and 8 bases at J, leaving 11 bases unmatched. Germline lookup yields CDR1 SGHNT and CDR2 YYREEE (reference sequence).

This clone showed up just once. This rearrangement joins TRBV7-9 to TRBJ1-4; 7 nucleotides line up with TRBD1. This CDR3 region has 16 residues. CDR1 and CDR2 (germline): SEHNR, FQNEAQ (reference sequence). V shed 4 bases, J shed 2 bases, and the junction held 7 bases outside the gene matches. The chain's CDR3 is CASSWQTDRTNEKLFF. The DNA of the CDR3 is TGTGCCAGCAGCTGGCAGACGGACAGGACTAATGAAAAACTGTTTTTT.

This sequence joins TRBV6-4 and TRBJ1-1; D might be TRBD1 (5 bases). The V gene lost 6 bases and the J gene lost 7 bases, with 12 bases spanning the gap. The CDR3 is 12 amino acids. Germline CDR1 MRHNA, CDR2 SNTAGT. This CDR3 is CASRIKGLEAFF. The CDR3 DNA sequence: TGTGCCAGCAGGATTAAGGGACTTGAAGCTTTCTTT.

V usage is TRBV18 and J usage is TRBJ1-2; TRBD1 is a possible D gene (6 bases). Germline V gene sequence: CDR1 KGHSH, CDR2 LQKENI. V was clipped by 0 bases and J by 3 bases, with 20 bases between them. CDR3 length equals 18 residues. The chain's CDR3 is CASSPPEAGGRFDYGYTF. The CDR3 nucleotides read TGTGCCAGCTCACCACCGGAGGCGGGGGGGCGATTCGACTATGGCTACACCTTC.

J is TRBJ2-3 and V is TRBV25-1; 7 bases match TRBD2. Germline CDR1 reads MGHDK; CDR2 reads SYGVNS. Losses at the gene ends were 2 bases for V and 1 base for J; bases not matched to a gene: 6. The CDR3 runs 16 residues. CDR3 coding DNA: TGTGCCAGCAGTGAAGCAAGGCTAGCGGGCACAGATACGCAGTATTTT. Amino acid sequence: CASSEARLAGTDTQYF.